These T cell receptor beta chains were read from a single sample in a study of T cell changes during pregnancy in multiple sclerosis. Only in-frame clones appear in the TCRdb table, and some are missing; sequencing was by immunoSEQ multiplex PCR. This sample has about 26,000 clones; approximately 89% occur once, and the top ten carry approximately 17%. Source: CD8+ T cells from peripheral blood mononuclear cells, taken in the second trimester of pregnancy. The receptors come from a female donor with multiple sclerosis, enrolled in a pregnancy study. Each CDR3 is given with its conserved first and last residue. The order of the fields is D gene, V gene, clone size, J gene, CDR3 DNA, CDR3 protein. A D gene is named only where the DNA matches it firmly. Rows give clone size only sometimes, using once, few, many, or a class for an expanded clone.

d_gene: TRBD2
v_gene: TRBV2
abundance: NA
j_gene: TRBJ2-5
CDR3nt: TGTGCCAGCAGTGGTGGGGAGGGAGGGGCCCAAGAGACCCAGTACTTC
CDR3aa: CASSGGEGGAQETQYF

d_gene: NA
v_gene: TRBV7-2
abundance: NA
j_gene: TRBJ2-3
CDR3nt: TGTGCCAGCAGCCTGCTGGTCCGGACAGACTACACAGATACGCAGTATTTT
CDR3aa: CASSLLVRTDYTDTQYF

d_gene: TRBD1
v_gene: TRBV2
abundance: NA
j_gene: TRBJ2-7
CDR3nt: TGTGCCAGCACCTCCCGGGACAGGGAGATTGTCGCCCACGAGCAGTACTTC
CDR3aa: CASTSRDREIVAHEQYF

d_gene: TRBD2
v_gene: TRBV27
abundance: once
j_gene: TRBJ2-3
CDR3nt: TGTGCCAGCACCCCTGGGGGGCTAGCGGGAGGTTGGGATACGCAGTATTTT
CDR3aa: CASTPGGLAGGWDTQYF

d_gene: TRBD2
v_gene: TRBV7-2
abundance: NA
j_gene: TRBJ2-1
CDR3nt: TGTGCCAGCAGCTTAACAAGCGGGAGGCACAATGAGCAGTTCTTC
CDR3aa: CASSLTSGRHNEQFF

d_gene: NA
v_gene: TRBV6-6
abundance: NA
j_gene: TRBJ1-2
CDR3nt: TGTGCCAGCAGTTACTCAGTCGCGGGCGATGGCTACACCTTC
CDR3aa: CASSYSVAGDGYTF

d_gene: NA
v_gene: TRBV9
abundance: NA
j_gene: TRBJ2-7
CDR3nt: TGTGCCAGCAGCGCACGAGGAACTCCAACGGAGGAGCAGTACTTC
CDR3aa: CASSARGTPTEEQYF

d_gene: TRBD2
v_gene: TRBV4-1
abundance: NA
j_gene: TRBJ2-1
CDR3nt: TGCGCCAGCAGCTGGCGGGAGAATGAGCAGTTCTTC
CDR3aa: CASSWRENEQFF

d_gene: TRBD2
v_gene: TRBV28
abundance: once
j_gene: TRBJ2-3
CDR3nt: TGTGCCAGCAGTTTAGTTCTAGCGGGAGACACAGATACGCAGTATTTT
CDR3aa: CASSLVLAGDTDTQYF

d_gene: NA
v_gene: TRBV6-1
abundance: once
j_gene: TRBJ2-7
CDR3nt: TGTGCCAGCAAGCAGGCCCCATCGAGCTCCTACGAGCAGTACTTC
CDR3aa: CASKQAPSSSYEQYF

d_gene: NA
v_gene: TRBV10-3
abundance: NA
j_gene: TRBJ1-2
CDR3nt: TGTGCCATCACAAGTGGGGTACAGGGTTACACCTTC
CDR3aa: CAITSGVQGYTF

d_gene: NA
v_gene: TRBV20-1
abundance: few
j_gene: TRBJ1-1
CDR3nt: TGCAGTGCCGCGCTCAACACTGAAGCTTTCTTT
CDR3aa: CSAALNTEAFF

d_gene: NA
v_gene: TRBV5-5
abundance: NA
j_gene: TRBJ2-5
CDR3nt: TGTGCCAGCAGCTTGCTGGCGACACAAGAGACCCAGTACTTC
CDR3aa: CASSLLATQETQYF

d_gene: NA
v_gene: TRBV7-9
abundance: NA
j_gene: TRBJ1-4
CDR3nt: TGTGCCAGCAGCTCGACAGTCTCTAGGGAAAAACTGTTTTTT
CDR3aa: CASSSTVSREKLFF

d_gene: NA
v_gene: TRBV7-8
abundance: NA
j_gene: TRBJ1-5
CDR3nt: TGTGCCAGCAGCTTAGAGGCCGGAGGCAATCAGCCCCAGCATTTT
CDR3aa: CASSLEAGGNQPQHF

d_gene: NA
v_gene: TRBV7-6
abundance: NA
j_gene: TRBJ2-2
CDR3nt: TGTGCCAGCAGCTTCGGTATCAGGACAAACGCGAACACCGGGGAGCTGTTTTTT
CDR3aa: CASSFGIRTNANTGELFF

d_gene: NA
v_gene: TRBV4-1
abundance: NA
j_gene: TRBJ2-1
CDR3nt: TGCGCCAGCAGCCAAATAACCGGGACAAACCCGTTCTTC
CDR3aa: CASSQITGTNPFF

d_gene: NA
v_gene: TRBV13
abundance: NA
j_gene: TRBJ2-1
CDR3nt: TGTGCCAGCAGCTTGCATCTGAGCTCCTACAATGAGCAGTTCTTC
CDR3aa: CASSLHLSSYNEQFF

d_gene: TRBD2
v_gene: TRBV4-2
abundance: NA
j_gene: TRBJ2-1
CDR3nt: TGTGCCAGCAGCCATGAACTAGCGGAGTCCTACAATGAGCAGTTCTTC
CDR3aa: CASSHELAESYNEQFF

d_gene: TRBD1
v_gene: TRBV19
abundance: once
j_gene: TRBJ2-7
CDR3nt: TGTGCCAGTAGTTTGGGACAGGAAGTCTCCTACGAGCAGTACTTC
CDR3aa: CASSLGQEVSYEQYF

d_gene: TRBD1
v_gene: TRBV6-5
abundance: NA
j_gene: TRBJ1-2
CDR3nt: TGTGCCAGCAGTTACTCCCGGACAGGGGCGGAATATGGCTACACCTTC
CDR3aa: CASSYSRTGAEYGYTF

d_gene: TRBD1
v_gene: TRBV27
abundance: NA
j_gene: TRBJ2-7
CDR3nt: TGTGCCAGCAGTTGGGGGACCGGGACAGCCTACGAGCAGTACTTC
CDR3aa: CASSWGTGTAYEQYF

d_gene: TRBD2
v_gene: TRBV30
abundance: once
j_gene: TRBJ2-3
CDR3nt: TGTGCCTGGAAAGCACTAGCGGGAGACACAGATACGCAGTATTTT
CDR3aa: CAWKALAGDTDTQYF

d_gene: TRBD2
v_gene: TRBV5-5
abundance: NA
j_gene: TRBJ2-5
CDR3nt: TGTGCCAGCAGCTTAGACTCCGGGACTAGCGGGAGCGACCAAGAGACCCAGTACTTC
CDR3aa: CASSLDSGTSGSDQETQYF

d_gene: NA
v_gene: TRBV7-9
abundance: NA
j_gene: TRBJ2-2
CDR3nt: TGTGCCAGCAGGGAGACAGGCCAGCTGAAGGAGCTGTTTTTT
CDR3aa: CASRETGQLKELFF

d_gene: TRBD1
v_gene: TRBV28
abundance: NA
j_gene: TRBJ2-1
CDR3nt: TGTGCCAGCAGCAAATACAGGGGAGCGGATGAGCAGTTCTTC
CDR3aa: CASSKYRGADEQFF

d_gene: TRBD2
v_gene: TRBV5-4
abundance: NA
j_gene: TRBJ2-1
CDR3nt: TGTGCCAGCAGGCTAGCGGGAGCCCGCGATGAGCAGTTCTTC
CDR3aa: CASRLAGARDEQFF

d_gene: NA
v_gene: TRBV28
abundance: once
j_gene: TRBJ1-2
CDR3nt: TGTGCCAGCAGTGACAGACAGCTCCCTATTAACTATGGCTACACCTTC
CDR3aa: CASSDRQLPINYGYTF

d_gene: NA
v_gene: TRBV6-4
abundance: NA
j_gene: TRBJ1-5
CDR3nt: TGTGCCAGCAGTGAAGACACCTCCGGGCCCCAGCATTTT
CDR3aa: CASSEDTSGPQHF

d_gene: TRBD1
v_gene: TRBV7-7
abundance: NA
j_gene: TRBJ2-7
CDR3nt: TGTGCTAGCAGCAGGGGACAGTTCTACGAGCAGTACTTC
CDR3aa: CASSRGQFYEQYF

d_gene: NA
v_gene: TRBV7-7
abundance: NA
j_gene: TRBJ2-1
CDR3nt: TGTGCTAGCAGCTTTACTCCATACAATGAGCAGTTCTTC
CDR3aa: CASSFTPYNEQFF

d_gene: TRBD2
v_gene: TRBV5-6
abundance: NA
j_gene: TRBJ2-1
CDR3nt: TGTGCCAGCAGCTCCCTAGCGGACGGCTACAATGAGCAGTTCTTC
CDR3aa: CASSSLADGYNEQFF

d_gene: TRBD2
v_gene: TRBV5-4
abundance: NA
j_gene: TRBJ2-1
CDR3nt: TGTGCCAGCAGCTTTCGCGGGAGGGCAGGGGATGAGCAGTTCTTC
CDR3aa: CASSFRGRAGDEQFF

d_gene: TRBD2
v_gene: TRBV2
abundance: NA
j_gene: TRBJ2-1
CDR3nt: TGTGCCATCATTCGGGGGGAGATACAGTTCTTC
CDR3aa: CAIIRGEIQFF

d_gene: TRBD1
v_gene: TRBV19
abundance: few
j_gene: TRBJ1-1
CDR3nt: TGTGCCACCACGACAGGGCTCACTGAAGCTTTCTTT
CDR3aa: CATTTGLTEAFF

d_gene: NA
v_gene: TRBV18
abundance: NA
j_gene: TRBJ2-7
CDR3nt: TGTGCCAGCTCACGGGGTGAGGGAGACAACGAGCAGTACTTC
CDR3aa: CASSRGEGDNEQYF

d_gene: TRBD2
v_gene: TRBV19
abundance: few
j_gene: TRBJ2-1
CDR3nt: TGTGCCAGTAGTAGGGGGGGGAGTCTGTCCTACAATGAGCAGTTCTTC
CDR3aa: CASSRGGSLSYNEQFF

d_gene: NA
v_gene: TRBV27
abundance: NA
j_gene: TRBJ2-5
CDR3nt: TGTGCCAGCAGTTTATCGGACTCTTCCTCGGAGACCCAGTACTTC
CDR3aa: CASSLSDSSSETQYF

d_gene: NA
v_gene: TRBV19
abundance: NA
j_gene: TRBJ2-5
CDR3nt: TGTGCCAGTACGGACAGAAACCAAGAGACCCAGTACTTC
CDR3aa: CASTDRNQETQYF

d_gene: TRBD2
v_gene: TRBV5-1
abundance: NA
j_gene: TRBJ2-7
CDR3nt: TGCGCCAGCAGCTTTGCTCCGGGAGGCTACGAGCAGTACTTC
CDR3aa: CASSFAPGGYEQYF

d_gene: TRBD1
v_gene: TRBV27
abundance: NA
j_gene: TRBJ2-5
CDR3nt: TGTGCCAGCAGTGCCACAGGGGGAGGTCAAGAGACCCAGTACTTC
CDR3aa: CASSATGGGQETQYF

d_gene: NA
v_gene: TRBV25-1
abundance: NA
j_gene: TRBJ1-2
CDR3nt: TGTGCCAGCAGTTTCCAGGGGGGCTACACCTTC
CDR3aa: CASSFQGGYTF

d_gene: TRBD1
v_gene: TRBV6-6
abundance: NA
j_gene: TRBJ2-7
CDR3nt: TGTGCCAGCAGCCTGACAGGGGGTCTCTACGAGCAGTACTTC
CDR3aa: CASSLTGGLYEQYF

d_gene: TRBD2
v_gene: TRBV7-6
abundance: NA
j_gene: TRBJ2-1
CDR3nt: TGTGCCAGCAGCTTAGGACTAGCGGGAGACAATGAGCAGTTCTTC
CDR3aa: CASSLGLAGDNEQFF

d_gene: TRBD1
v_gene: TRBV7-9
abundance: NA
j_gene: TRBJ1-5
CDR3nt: TGTGCCAGCAGCTTAGTGGGCACCGGGACAGGGGGCTATCAGCCCCAGCATTTT
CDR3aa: CASSLVGTGTGGYQPQHF

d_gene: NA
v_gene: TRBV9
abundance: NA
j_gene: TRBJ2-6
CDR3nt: TGTGCCAGCAGCACTCAGGGCTCTGGGGCCAACGTCCTGACTTTC
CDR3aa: CASSTQGSGANVLTF

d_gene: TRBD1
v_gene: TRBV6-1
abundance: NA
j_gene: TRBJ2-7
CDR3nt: TGTGCCAGCACCAAGGCAACAGGGGGCTACGAGCAGTACTTC
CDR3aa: CASTKATGGYEQYF

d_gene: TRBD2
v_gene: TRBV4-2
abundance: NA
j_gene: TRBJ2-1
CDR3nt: TGTGCCAGCAGCCACCGTAGGGCTAGCGGGAGGGACATTCGCCTGGTCTTC
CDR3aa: CASSHRRASGRDIRLVF

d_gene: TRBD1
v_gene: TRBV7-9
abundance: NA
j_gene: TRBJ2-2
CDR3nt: TGTGCCAGCAGCGAAGGACAGGGTACCGGGGAGCTGTTTTTT
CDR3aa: CASSEGQGTGELFF

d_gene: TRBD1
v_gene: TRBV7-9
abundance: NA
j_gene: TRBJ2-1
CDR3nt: TGTGCCAGCAGGCCGATCCCCGGACAGGGGGTGTCCCTCTACAATGAGCAGTTCTTC
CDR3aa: CASRPIPGQGVSLYNEQFF

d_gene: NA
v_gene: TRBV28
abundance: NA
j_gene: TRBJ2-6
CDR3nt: TGTGCCACCCACCAGGGCCAGACGGGGGCCAACGTCCTGACTTTC
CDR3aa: CATHQGQTGANVLTF

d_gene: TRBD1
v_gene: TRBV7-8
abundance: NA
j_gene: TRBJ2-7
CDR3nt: TGTGCCAGCGACAGGGGGCTTGGCGAGCAGTACTTC
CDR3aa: CASDRGLGEQYF

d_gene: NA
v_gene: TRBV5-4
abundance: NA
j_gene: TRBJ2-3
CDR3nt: TGTGCCAGCAGCTTGGCGGTAGCACCGGATACGCAGTATTTT
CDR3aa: CASSLAVAPDTQYF

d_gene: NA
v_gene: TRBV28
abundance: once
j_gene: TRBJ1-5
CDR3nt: TGTGCCAGCCAGGATACTACAGGAGGCAATCAGCCCCAGCATTTT
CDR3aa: CASQDTTGGNQPQHF

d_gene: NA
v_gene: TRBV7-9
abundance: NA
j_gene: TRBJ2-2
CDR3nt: TGTGCCAGCAGCCCAGGGATTACGGGGGAGCTGTTTTTT
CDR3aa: CASSPGITGELFF

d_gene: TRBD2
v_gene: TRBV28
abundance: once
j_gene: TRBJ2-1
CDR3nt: TGTGCCAGCAATTCGGGGCTAGCGGGAGTAGTGGAGCAGTTCTTC
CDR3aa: CASNSGLAGVVEQFF